This TCR beta chain came from a study of blood T cell repertoires in COVID-19. Clones were sequenced by immunoSEQ multiplex PCR, and TCRdb holds only the in-frame ones, with some missing. The table has roughly 300,000 clones, around 87% seen once. The CDR3 has 14 amino acids. Germline V CDR1 and CDR2: SGHVS, FQNEAQ. With 1 base clipped from V and 6 bases from J, the junction kept 6 bases outside the gene matches. The sequence came from a woman aged 35 to 49 who had recovered from COVID-19. The rearrangement joins TRBV7-8 to TRBJ2-7; 7 bases map to TRBD2. Sequencing input: peripheral blood. CDR3 sequence (DNA): TGTGCCAGCAGCTTAGATATCGGACTAGGCGAGCAGTACTTC. Translated: CASSLDIGLGEQYF.